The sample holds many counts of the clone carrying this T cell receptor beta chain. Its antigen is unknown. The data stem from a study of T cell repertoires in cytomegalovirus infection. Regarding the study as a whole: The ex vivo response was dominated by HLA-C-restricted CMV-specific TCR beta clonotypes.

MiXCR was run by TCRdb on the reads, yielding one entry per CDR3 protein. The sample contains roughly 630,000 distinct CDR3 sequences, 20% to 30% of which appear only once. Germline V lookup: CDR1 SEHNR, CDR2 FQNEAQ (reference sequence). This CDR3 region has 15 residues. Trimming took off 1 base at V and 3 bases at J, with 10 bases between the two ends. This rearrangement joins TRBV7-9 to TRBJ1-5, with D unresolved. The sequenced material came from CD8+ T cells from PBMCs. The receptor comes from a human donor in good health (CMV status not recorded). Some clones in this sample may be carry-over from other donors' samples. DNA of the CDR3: TGTGCCAGCAGCTTAGGAACAGCCCCCAATCAGCCCCAGCATTTT. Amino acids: CASSLGTAPNQPQHF.